The 21 T cell receptor beta chains given below trace back to one sample, sequenced in a study of blood T cell repertoires in COVID-19. Clones were sequenced by immunoSEQ multiplex PCR, and TCRdb holds only the in-frame ones, with some missing. The table lists approximately 200,000 clones, about 90% of them singletons. Specimen: peripheral blood. Source of these receptors: a woman aged 55-70 years with acute or convalescent COVID-19.

This clone was seen a handful of times. The genes are TRBV7-2 and TRBJ1-1; weak D call: TRBD1 (5 bases). CDR3 length: 14 residues. Deletions cut 2 bases from V and 1 base from J, with 8 bases between. Germline assignment: CDR1 SGHTA and CDR2 FQGNSA. In nucleotides, the CDR3 is TGTGCCAGCAGCTTACGACAGCGGAACACTGAAGCTTTCTTT. It is translated as CASSLRQRNTEAFF.

The V and J genes are TRBV5-1 and TRBJ2-1; 15 positions agree with TRBD2. V trimming: 4 bases; J trimming: 7 bases; junction bases outside the gene matches: 6. The germline CDR1 and CDR2 sequences are SGHRS and YFSETQ. The CDR3 covers 16 residues. CDR3 coding DNA: TGCGCCAGCAGCCTGAGGACTAGCGGGGGGGCAAATGAGCAGTTCTTC. It yields the protein CASSLRTSGGANEQFF. Complete variable domain (other parts from reference TRBV5-1 and TRBJ2-1): KAGVTQTPRYLIKTRGQQVTLSCSPISGHRSVSWYQQTPGQGLQFLFEYFSETQRNKGNFPGRFSGRQFSNSRSEMNVSTLELGDSALYLCASSLRTSGGANEQFFGPGTRLTVL.

V and J are TRBV9 and TRBJ1-1, with a tentative D call TRBD1 (6 bases). The CDR3 sequence is 14 residues long. From germline, CDR1 is SGDLS and CDR2 YYNGEE. V gave up 4 bases and J gave up 6 bases, with 16 bases separating them. The CDR3 protein is CASSLEIQGAEAFF. DNA of the CDR3: TGTGCCAGCAGCTTAGAAATACAGGGCGCTGAAGCTTTCTTT. The variable domain in full, completed from reference TRBV9 and TRBJ1-1, reads DSGVTQTPKHLITATGQRVTLRCSPRSGDLSVYWYQQSLDQGLQFLIQYYNGEERAKGNILERFSAQQFPDLHSELNLSSLELGDSALYFCASSLEIQGAEAFFGQGTRLTVV.

The V call is TRBV7-2, the J call TRBJ1-5; tentative D call: TRBD1 (5 bases). This CDR3 is 16 amino acids long. V was clipped by 1 base and J by 6 bases, with 16 bases between them. Germline V gives CDR1 SGHTA, CDR2 FQGNSA. The CDR3 loop is CASSLVSQGTSQPQHF. The CDR3, as DNA: TGTGCCAGCAGCTTAGTAAGCCAGGGTACAAGTCAGCCCCAGCATTTT.

The chain employs TRBV27 and TRBJ2-3; 12 bases are shared with TRBD2. V lost 2 bases to trimming and J lost 2 bases; unmatched junction nucleotides: 5. The germline CDR1 and CDR2 sequences are MNHEY and SMNVEV (reference sequence). The CDR3 consists of 17 residues. In DNA, the CDR3 is TGTGCCAGCAGTTTAAAAGGACTAGCGGGACCCACAGATACGCAGTATTTT. It yields the protein CASSLKGLAGPTDTQYF.

The chain links TRBV12-2 to TRBJ1-1. TRBV12-2 has pseudogene status. The CDR3 consists of 17 residues. The CDR3 nucleotides read TGTGCAAGTCGCTTAGCGGGTCCAAGACTATCTTTCTCTGAAGCTTTCTTT. Translated: CASRLAGPRLSFSEAFF.

The chain couples TRBV28 to TRBJ2-1, with no clear D. This CDR3 region has 12 residues. Between the trimmed V and J ends, which lost 5 bases and 5 bases, there was a span of 7 bases. Germline V gives CDR1 MDHEN, CDR2 SYDVKM. This chain's CDR3 is CASSEYHNEQFF. The CDR3 coding sequence is TGTGCCAGCAGTGAGTACCACAATGAGCAGTTCTTC.

V gene TRBV7-9 combines with J gene TRBJ1-2; the D gene is possibly TRBD1 (6 bases). Germline lookup yields CDR1 SEHNR and CDR2 FQNEAQ (reference sequence). The CDR3 covers 14 residues. V was cut by 1 base and J by 1 base, with 7 bases left in between. This CDR3 is CASSLGQVNYGYTF. Here the CDR3 DNA reads TGTGCCAGCAGCTTAGGACAGGTTAACTATGGCTACACCTTC. Using reference TRBV7-9 and TRBJ1-2 for the parts outside the CDR3, the full variable domain is DTGVSQNPRHKITKRGQNVTFRCDPISEHNRLYWYRQTLGQGPEFLTYFQNEAQLEKSRLLSDRFSAERPKGSFSTLEIQRTEQGDSAMYLCASSLGQVNYGYTFGSGTRLTVV.

The V and J genes are TRBV11-2 and TRBJ2-2; 7 nucleotides match TRBD1. Per the germline V gene, CDR1 is SGHAT and CDR2 is FQNNGV. V lost 5 bases and J lost 5; bases outside the gene matches: 8. The CDR3 consists of 15 residues. CDR3 sequence: CASSRDRVKTGELFF. CDR3 coding DNA: TGTGCCAGCAGCCGAGACAGGGTCAAAACCGGGGAGCTGTTTTTT.

The V call is TRBV11-1, the J call TRBJ2-5, with 7 positions matching TRBD1. Germline CDR1 and CDR2: SGHAT and FQDESV (reference sequence). This CDR3 has 15 residues. Trimming at V came to 4 bases and at J to 3 bases, leaving 8 bases not matched to a gene. Here the CDR3 reads CASSSGQPREETQYF. In DNA form, the CDR3 reads TGTGCCAGCAGCTCGGGACAGCCGAGAGAAGAGACCCAGTACTTC.

CDR3 bases: TGTGCCATCAAGGGTAGCGGGAGGGGGTCAGATACGCAGTATTTT. Translation gives CAIKGSGRGSDTQYF. J is TRBJ2-3 and V is TRBV10-3, with 11 bases aligning to TRBD2. CDR3 size: 15 residues. J gave up 4 bases and V 7 bases, and 7 bases lay outside the gene matches. Germline V gene sequence: CDR1 ENHRY, CDR2 SYGVKD.

This rearrangement joins TRBV5-5 to TRBJ2-6, with 8 bases fitting TRBD1. The CDR3 covers 18 residues. The germline gives CDR1 SGHKS, CDR2 YYEKEE (reference sequence). V trimming: 4 bases; J trimming: 0 bases; junction bases outside the gene matches: 9. The CDR3 bases are TGTGCCAGCAGCCCCGACAGGGGCCAAATCTCTGGGGCCAACGTCCTGACTTTC. It specifies CASSPDRGQISGANVLTF.

This clone is a singleton in its sample. The V and J genes are TRBV19 and TRBJ1-1, with D unclear. The CDR3 totals 14 residues. Germline lookup yields CDR1 LNHDA and CDR2 SQIVND (reference sequence). The ends were cut back, 0 bases at V and 7 bases at J, with 12 bases in the middle. The CDR3 sequence is CASSIDSVSGEAFF. CDR3 coding DNA: TGTGCCAGTAGTATAGATTCGGTGTCAGGTGAAGCTTTCTTT.

The chain links TRBV19 to TRBJ2-7; possibly TRBD2 for D (6 bases). Trimming cost V 8 bases and J 0 bases, with 11 bases left between them. The germline V gene encodes CDR1 LNHDA and CDR2 SQIVND (reference sequence). The CDR3 has 13 residues. CDR3 amino acids: CASAAGSSYEQYF. The CDR3 DNA is TGTGCCAGTGCGGCGGGAAGCTCCTACGAGCAGTACTTC.

V gene TRBV7-2 combines with J gene TRBJ1-1; D not certain. V was cut by 5 bases and J by 2 bases, with 12 bases left in between. CDR3 length equals 14 residues. Germline V gene data show CDR1 as SGHTA and CDR2 as FQGNSA. CDR3 amino acids: CASSPSGRNTEAFF. The CDR3 DNA is TGTGCCAGCAGCCCGAGCGGGAGAAACACTGAAGCTTTCTTT.

The chain joins TRBV5-1 to TRBJ2-3; TRBD2 aligns across 8 bases. From germline, CDR1 is SGHRS and CDR2 YFSETQ. V shed 4 bases, J shed 4 bases, and the junction held 8 bases outside the gene matches. The CDR3 loop spans 15 amino acids. This CDR3 is CASSAGGAFPDTQYF. CDR3 DNA sequence: TGCGCCAGCAGCGCCGGGGGGGCCTTCCCAGATACGCAGTATTTT.

This chain joins TRBV16 and TRBJ2-3, with D possibly TRBD2 on 6 matching bases. The CDR3 consists of 14 residues. Germline loops: CDR1 KGHSY, CDR2 FQNENV. Trimming shortened V by 4 bases and J by 6 bases, and 14 bases separated the two germline ends. CDR3 nucleotide sequence: TGTGCCAGCAGCCGGGACTCCCAATGGGATACGCAGTATTTT. Translation: CASSRDSQWDTQYF.

The J gene is TRBJ2-7, the V gene TRBV19; D is ambiguous. The CDR3 has 12 residues. Germline V gene data show CDR1 as LNHDA and CDR2 as SQIVND (reference sequence). Trimming pared 0 bases from V and 4 bases from J, leaving 4 bases between. The CDR3 DNA reads TGTGCCAGTAGTATAGACAGGTACGAGCAGTACTTC. Its translation is CASSIDRYEQYF.

This chain connects TRBV7-2 to TRBJ1-6; a possible D gene is TRBD1 (6 bases). V was shortened by 6 bases and J by 6 bases, with 12 bases between the two germline ends. CDR3 length: 14 residues. Per germline, CDR1 SGHTA and CDR2 FQGNSA. Here the CDR3 reads CASSQDSGNSPLHF. In DNA, the CDR3 is TGTGCCAGCAGTCAGGACAGCGGTAATTCACCCCTCCACTTT.

This chain joins TRBV9 and TRBJ1-6; 9 bases agree with TRBD1. Losses at the gene ends were 0 bases for V and 7 bases for J; bases not matched to a gene: 2. There are 15 residues in the CDR3. Germline V CDR1 and CDR2: SGDLS, YYNGEE. The CDR3 spells CASSVGDRVNSPLHF. In DNA form, the CDR3 reads TGTGCCAGCAGCGTAGGGGACAGGGTGAATTCACCCCTCCACTTT.

This clone was observed a single time. This chain uses TRBV6-2 or TRBV6-3 with TRBJ2-1; 7 bases line up with TRBD2. Germline CDR1 is MNHEY and CDR2 is SVGEGT. J was trimmed by 8 bases and V by 5 bases; bases with no gene match: 15. This CDR3 comprises 16 residues. The CDR3 coding sequence is TGTGCCAGCAGTCGGCCCACTCGCGGGAGTATACATGAGCAGTTCTTC. Encoded protein: CASSRPTRGSIHEQFF.